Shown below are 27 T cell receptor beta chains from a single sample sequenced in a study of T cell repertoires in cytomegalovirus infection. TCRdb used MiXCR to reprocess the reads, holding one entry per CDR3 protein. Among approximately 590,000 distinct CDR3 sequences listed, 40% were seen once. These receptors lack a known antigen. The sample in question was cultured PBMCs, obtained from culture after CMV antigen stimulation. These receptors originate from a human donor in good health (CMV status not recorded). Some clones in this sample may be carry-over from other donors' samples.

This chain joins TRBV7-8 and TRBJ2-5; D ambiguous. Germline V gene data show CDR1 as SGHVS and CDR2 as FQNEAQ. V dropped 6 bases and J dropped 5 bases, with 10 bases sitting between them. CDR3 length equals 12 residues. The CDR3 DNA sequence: TGTGCCAGCAGACCTCCTGGGGAGACCCAGTACTTC. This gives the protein CASRPPGETQYF.

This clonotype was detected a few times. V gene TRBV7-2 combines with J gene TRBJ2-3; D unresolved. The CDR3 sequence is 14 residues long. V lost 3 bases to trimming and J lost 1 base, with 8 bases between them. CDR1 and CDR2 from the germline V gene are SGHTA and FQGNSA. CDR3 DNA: TGTGCCAGCAGCTTCTGGTTTGGCACAGATACGCAGTATTTT. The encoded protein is CASSFWFGTDTQYF. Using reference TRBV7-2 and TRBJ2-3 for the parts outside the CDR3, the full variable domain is GAGVSQSPSNKVTEKGKDVELRCDPISGHTALYWYRQSLGQGLEFLIYFQGNSAPDKSGLPSDRFSAERTGGSVSTLTIQRTQQEDSAVYLCASSFWFGTDTQYFGPGTRLTVL.

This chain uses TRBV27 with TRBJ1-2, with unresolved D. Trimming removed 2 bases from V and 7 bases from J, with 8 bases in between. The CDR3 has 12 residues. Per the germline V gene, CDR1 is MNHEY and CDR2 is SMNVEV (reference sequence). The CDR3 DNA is TGTGCCAGCAGTTTAGGGGTACGTGGCTACACCTTC. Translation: CASSLGVRGYTF.

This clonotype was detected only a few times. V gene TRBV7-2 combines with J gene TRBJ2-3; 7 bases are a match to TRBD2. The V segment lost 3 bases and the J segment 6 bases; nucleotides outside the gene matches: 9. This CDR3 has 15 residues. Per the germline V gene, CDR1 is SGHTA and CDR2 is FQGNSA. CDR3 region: CASSFKLGGVDTQYF. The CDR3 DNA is TGTGCCAGCAGCTTTAAGCTGGGGGGGGTCGATACGCAGTATTTT.

In nucleotides, the CDR3 is TGTGCCAGCAGCTTACACGGGAGACCCCCTTACGAGCAGTACTTC. Translating it yields CASSLHGRPPYEQYF. This chain links TRBV7-2 with TRBJ2-7; D possibly corresponds to TRBD2 (6 bases). The length of the CDR3 is 15 residues. V lost 2 bases, J lost 4 bases, and 15 bases lay in between. Per the germline V gene, CDR1 is SGHTA and CDR2 is FQGNSA. Looking up the rest from reference TRBV7-2 and TRBJ2-7 gives the full variable domain: GAGVSQSPSNKVTEKGKDVELRCDPISGHTALYWYRQSLGQGLEFLIYFQGNSAPDKSGLPSDRFSAERTGGSVSTLTIQRTQQEDSAVYLCASSLHGRPPYEQYFGPGTRLTVT.

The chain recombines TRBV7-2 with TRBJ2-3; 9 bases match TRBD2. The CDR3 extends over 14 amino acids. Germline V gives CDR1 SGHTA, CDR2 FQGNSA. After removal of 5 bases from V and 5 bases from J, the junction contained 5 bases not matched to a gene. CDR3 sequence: CASSHLRGGDTQYF. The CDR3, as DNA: TGTGCCAGCAGCCACTTGCGGGGGGGAGATACGCAGTATTTT.

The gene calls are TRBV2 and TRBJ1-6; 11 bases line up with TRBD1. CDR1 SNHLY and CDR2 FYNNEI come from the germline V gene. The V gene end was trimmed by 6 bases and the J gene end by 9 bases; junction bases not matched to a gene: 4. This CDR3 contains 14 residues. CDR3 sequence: CASSVGQGVSPLHF. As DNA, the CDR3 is TGTGCCAGCAGCGTGGGACAGGGGGTTTCACCCCTCCACTTT.

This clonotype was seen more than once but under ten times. The CDR3 reads CSARDPLAGGYTDTQYF. The CDR3 DNA follows: TGCAGTGCTAGAGACCCCCTAGCGGGAGGATACACAGATACGCAGTATTTT. This chain joins TRBV20-1 and TRBJ2-3; 11 positions match TRBD2. J was trimmed by 2 bases and V by 0 bases; bases with no gene match: 7. The CDR3 extends over 17 amino acids. Germline CDR1 DFQATT, CDR2 SNEGSKA (reference sequence).

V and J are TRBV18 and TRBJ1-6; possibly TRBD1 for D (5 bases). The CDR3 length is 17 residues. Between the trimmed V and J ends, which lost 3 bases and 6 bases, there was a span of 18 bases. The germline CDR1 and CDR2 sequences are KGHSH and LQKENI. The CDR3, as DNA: TGTGCCAGCTCACCCGGCGGACCGGGACGGAGTAATTCACCCCTCCACTTT. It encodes CASSPGGPGRSNSPLHF.

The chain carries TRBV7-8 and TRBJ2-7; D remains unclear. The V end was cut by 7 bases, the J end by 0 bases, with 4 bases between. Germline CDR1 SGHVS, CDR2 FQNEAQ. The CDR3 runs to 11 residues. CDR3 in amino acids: CASTNSYEQYF. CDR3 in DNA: TGTGCCAGCACAAACTCCTACGAGCAGTACTTC.

CDR3 DNA: TGTGCCAGCAGATTAGGGACTAGCGGGGCCAAGCAGTTCTTC. This translates into CASRLGTSGAKQFF. The chain joins TRBV28 to TRBJ2-1, with 13 bases matching TRBD2. Germline CDR1 is MDHEN and CDR2 is SYDVKM. The CDR3 is made up of 14 amino acids. Trimming cost V 6 bases and J 11 bases; bases outside gene matches: 7.

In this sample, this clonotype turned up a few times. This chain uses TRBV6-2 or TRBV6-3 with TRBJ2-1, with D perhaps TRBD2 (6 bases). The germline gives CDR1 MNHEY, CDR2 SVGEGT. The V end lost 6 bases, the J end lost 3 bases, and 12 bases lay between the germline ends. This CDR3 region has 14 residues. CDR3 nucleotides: TGTGCCAGCAGCCCCCGGACTATCTACAATGAGCAGTTCTTC. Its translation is CASSPRTIYNEQFF.

The CDR3 is CASSQEPKSNEQFF. The CDR3 DNA sequence: TGCGCCAGCAGCCAAGAGCCTAAGTCTAATGAGCAGTTCTTC. The chain has TRBV4-3 and TRBJ2-1, with D hard to call. Trimming shortened V by 0 bases and J by 7 bases, and 10 bases separated the two germline ends. The CDR3 sequence is 14 residues long. The V gene's germline CDR1 is LGHNA and CDR2 YSLEER.

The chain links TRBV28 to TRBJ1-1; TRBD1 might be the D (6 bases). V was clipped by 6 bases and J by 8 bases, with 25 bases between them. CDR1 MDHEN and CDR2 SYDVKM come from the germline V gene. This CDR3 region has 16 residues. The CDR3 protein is CASRTDTGGGLSEAFF. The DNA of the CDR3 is TGTGCCAGCAGAACCGATACGGGGGGGGGCCTCTCCGAAGCTTTCTTT. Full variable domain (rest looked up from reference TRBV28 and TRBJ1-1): DVKVTQSSRYLVKRTGEKVFLECVQDMDHENMFWYRQDPGLGLRLIYFSYDVKMKEKGDIPEGYSVSREKKERFSLILESASTNQTSMYLCASRTDTGGGLSEAFFGQGTRLTVV.

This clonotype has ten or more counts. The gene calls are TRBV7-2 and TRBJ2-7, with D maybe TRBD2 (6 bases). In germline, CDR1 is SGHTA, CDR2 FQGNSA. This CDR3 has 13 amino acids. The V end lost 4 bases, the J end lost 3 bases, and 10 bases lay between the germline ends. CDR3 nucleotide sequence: TGTGCCAGCAGCTACGGACTACTCTACGAGCAGTACTTC. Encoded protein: CASSYGLLYEQYF.

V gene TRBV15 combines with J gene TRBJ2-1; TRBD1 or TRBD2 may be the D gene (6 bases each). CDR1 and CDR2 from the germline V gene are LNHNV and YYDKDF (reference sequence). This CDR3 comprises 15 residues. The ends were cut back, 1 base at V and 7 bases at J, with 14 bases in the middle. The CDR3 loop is CATSRVGGMGNEQFF. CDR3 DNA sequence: TGTGCCACCAGCAGAGTCGGGGGCATGGGGAATGAGCAGTTCTTC.

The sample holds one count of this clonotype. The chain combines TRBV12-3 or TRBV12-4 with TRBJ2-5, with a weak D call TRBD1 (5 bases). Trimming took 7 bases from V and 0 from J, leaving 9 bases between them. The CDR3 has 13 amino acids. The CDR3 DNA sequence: TGTGCCAGCACCTCAGGGTACCAAGAGACCCAGTACTTC. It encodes CASTSGYQETQYF.

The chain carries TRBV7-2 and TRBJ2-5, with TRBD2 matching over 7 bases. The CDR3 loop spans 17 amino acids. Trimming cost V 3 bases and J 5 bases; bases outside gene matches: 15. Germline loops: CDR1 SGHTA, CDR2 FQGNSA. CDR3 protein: CASSLAGLGAPRETQYF. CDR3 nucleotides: TGTGCCAGCAGCTTGGCAGGACTAGGGGCCCCCAGGGAGACCCAGTACTTC.

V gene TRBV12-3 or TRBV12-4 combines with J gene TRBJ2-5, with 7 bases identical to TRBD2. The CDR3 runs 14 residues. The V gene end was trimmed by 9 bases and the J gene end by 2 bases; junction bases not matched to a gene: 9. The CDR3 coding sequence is TGTGCCAGTTCTCGGGGGGACGAGCAAGAGACCCAGTACTTC. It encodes CASSRGDEQETQYF.

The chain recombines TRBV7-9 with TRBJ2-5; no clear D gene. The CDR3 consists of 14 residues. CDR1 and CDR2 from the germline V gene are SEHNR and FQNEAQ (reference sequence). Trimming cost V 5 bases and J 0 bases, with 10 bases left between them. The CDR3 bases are TGTGCCAGCAGCCTGCAAGGGTACCAAGAGACCCAGTACTTC. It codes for CASSLQGYQETQYF.

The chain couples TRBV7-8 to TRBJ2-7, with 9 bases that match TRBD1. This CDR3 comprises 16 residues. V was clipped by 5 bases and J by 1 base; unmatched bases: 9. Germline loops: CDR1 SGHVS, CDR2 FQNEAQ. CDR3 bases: TGTGCCAGCAGCCCGGGACAGGGTTTTTGGTCCTACGAGCAGTACTTC. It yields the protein CASSPGQGFWSYEQYF.

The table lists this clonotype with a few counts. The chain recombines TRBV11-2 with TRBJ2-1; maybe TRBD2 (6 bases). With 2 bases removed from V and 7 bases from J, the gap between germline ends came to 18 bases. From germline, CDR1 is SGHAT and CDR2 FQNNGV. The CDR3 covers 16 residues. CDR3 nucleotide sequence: TGTGCCAGCAGCTTACGCCGGGACTGGCTCGGAAATGAGCAGTTCTTC. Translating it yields CASSLRRDWLGNEQFF.

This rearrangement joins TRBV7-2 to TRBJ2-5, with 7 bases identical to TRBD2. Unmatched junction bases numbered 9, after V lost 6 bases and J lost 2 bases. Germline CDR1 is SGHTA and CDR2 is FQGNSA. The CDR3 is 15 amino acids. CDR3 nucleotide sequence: TGTGCCAGCAGTTTCTCGGGGGGTACTCAAGAGACCCAGTACTTC. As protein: CASSFSGGTQETQYF.

Written as DNA, the CDR3 is TGTGCCACCAGCAGAGATTCCGGTTCACCCCTCCACTTT. Its translation: CATSRDSGSPLHF. This sequence joins TRBV15 and TRBJ1-6, with D unclear. Trimming stripped 0 bases from V and 9 bases from J, with 6 bases between. CDR3 length: 13 residues. Germline-derived CDR1 and CDR2 are LNHNV and YYDKDF (reference sequence).

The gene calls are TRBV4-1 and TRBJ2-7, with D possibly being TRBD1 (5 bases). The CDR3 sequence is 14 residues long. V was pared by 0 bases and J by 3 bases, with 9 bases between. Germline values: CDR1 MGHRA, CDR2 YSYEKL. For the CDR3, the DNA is TGCGCCAGCAGCCAAGAGCCAGGGTTCTACGAGCAGTACTTC. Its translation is CASSQEPGFYEQYF.

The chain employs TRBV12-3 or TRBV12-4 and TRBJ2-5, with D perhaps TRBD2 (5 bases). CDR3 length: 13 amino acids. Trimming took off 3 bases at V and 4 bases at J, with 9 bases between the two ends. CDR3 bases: TGTGCCAGCAGTTTTCGGAGGTCAGAGACCCAGTACTTC. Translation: CASSFRRSETQYF.

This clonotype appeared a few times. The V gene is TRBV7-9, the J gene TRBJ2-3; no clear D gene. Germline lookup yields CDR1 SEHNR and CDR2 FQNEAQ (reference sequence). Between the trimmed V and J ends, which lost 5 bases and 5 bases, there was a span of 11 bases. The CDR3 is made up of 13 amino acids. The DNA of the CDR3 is TGTGCCAGCAGCGGACCCGATCGAGATACGCAGTATTTT. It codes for CASSGPDRDTQYF.